Sequencing of this TCR beta chain was carried out in a study of shared T cell receptors in the human thymus. The V end lost 7 bases, the J end lost 0 bases, and 15 bases lay between the germline ends. This CDR3 region has 15 residues. Germline V gives CDR1 MNHNY, CDR2 SVGAGI (reference sequence). This clone has a handful of counts. TCRdb's table, derived via immunoSEQ multiplex PCR, lists solely in-frame clones and lacks some. The table has about 710,000 clones, approximately 89% seen once. In addition, the sample was reused for a study of human thymus T cells. That study adds: Obtained as resections during corrective heart surgery, the thymus tissue was then studied. In thymic and blood repertoires alike, V and J usage looked biased. Thymic repertoires of unrelated individuals were reported in related research to overlap highly.

The TCR originated in a boy under two years old with a congenital heart defect. The chain recombines TRBV6-6 with TRBJ1-1; D unresolved. Sequenced: thymocytes. The CDR3 DNA is TGTGCCAGCACCCCCGGCGGAGGTCTGAACACTGAAGCTTTCTTT. It is translated as CASTPGGGLNTEAFF.